The clone carrying this T cell receptor beta chain has just a few counts. Participant ages covered about 18 to 100 years across some 25 US areas. In the original analysis: Estimation of nucleated cell counts was performed using reference gene primer amplification. TCRdb's table, derived via immunoSEQ multiplex PCR, lists solely in-frame clones and lacks some. V and J calls and clone size are copied from that table; D and trimming were computed from the DNA. The sample gives about 320,000 clones, around 90% of which show up once; roughly 5.2% is in the top ten. This specimen comes from a study of blood T cell repertoires in COVID-19. V lost 0 bases, J lost 5 bases, and 14 bases lay in between. Germline CDR1 reads MNHEY; CDR2 reads SVGAGI. The CDR3 sequence is 15 residues long.

This TCR was recovered from a man aged 60-69 years who had recovered from COVID-19. The specimen was PBMCs or T cells enriched from blood (not recorded which). The chain carries TRBV6-5 and TRBJ2-7; a weak D match, TRBD2 (5 bases). The CDR3 nucleotides read TGTGCCAGCAGTTACTCGAGGAGCGGTCCCCACGAGCAGTACTTC. Protein product: CASSYSRSGPHEQYF.